Following are 9 T cell receptor beta chains from one sample sequenced in a study of CD8+ T cells in alopecia areata. TCR sequencing used cDNA made by reverse transcription of extracted RNA. The protocol was immunoSEQ multiplex PCR, while the TCRdb copy is restricted to in-frame clones and leaves out a portion. The sample includes around 140,000 clones, roughly 50% of them seen just once. Sequencing input: CD4+ T cells sorted from blood. These receptors were taken from a human donor with alopecia areata.

The chain links TRBV30 to TRBJ1-1; D remains unclear. CDR1 is GTSNPN and CDR2 is SVGIG in the germline V gene (reference sequence). The CDR3 has 13 amino acids. Trimming left V 2 bases short and J 4 bases short, with 11 bases between. CDR3 in DNA: TGTGCCTGGAGTTGGTTGGTGGCCACTGAAGCTTTCTTT. Encoded protein: CAWSWLVATEAFF.

The rearrangement joins TRBV4-2 to TRBJ2-1; perhaps TRBD2 as D (6 bases). Germline assignment: CDR1 LGHNA and CDR2 YNFKEQ. The CDR3 loop spans 18 amino acids. Between the trimmed V and J ends, which lost 3 bases and 2 bases, there was a span of 20 bases. The CDR3 is CASSQGSGTGRPYNEQFF. The CDR3 DNA follows: TGTGCCAGCAGCCAGGGATCCGGGACTGGTCGGCCCTACAATGAGCAGTTCTTC.

CDR3 protein: CATSKGGFSGMETQYF. CDR3 DNA sequence: TGTGCCACCAGCAAAGGGGGATTTAGCGGGATGGAGACCCAGTACTTC. The chain recombines TRBV15 with TRBJ2-5; the match to TRBD2 covers 8 bases. This CDR3 has 16 residues. Germline V gene lookup returns CDR1 LNHNV and CDR2 YYDKDF (reference sequence). V shed 4 bases, J shed 5 bases, and the junction held 12 bases outside the gene matches.

This clone was counted between two and nine times. The CDR3 DNA sequence: TGTGCCAGCAGCTTAGACGGGAGCTTTTACGGGGAGCTGTTTTTT. It yields the protein CASSLDGSFYGELFF. This chain links TRBV7-2 with TRBJ2-2, with a weak D call TRBD2 (6 bases). Trimming removed 1 base from V and 7 bases from J, with 13 bases in between. Germline-derived CDR1 and CDR2 are SGHTA and FQGNSA. The CDR3 sequence is 15 residues long.

This clone was recorded once. J is TRBJ1-1 and V is TRBV15, with D unclear. The ends were cut back, 9 bases at V and 1 base at J, with 15 bases in the middle. Germline V gene data show CDR1 as LNHNV and CDR2 as YYDKDF (reference sequence). The CDR3 covers 14 residues. The CDR3 coding sequence is TGTGCCACTACGGCAATGAGGACGAACACTGAAGCTTTCTTT. It translates to CATTAMRTNTEAFF.

This chain links TRBV28 with TRBJ1-1; maybe TRBD1 (6 bases). V dropped 8 bases and J dropped 7 bases, with 11 bases sitting between them. The CDR3 is 11 amino acids. Germline loops: CDR1 MDHEN, CDR2 SYDVKM. CDR3 DNA sequence: TGTGCCAGCCTCTTCAGGGGTGAAGCTTTCTTT. Amino acids: CASLFRGEAFF.

V gene TRBV6-6 combines with J gene TRBJ2-3; 10 bases map to TRBD1. There are 14 residues in the CDR3. J was trimmed by 4 bases and V by 7 bases; bases with no gene match: 5. Germline assignment: CDR1 MNHNY and CDR2 SVGAGI (reference sequence). CDR3 bases: TGTGCCAGCACGTGGGACAGGGGCGCAGATACGCAGTATTTT. Amino acid sequence: CASTWDRGADTQYF.

The chain is built from TRBV7-3 and TRBJ1-2, with TRBD1 identical over 12 bases. J lost 8 bases, V lost 4 bases, and 5 bases had no gene match. The CDR3 loop spans 14 amino acids. The germline V gene encodes CDR1 SGHTA and CDR2 FQGTGA. The CDR3 sequence is CASSSGQGAEGYTF. In nucleotides, the CDR3 is TGTGCCAGCAGCTCGGGACAGGGGGCTGAAGGCTACACCTTC.

The rearrangement joins TRBV7-9 to TRBJ2-3, with D perhaps TRBD2 (6 bases). This CDR3 is 16 amino acids long. The germline V and J ends were trimmed by 5 bases and 3 bases, with 18 bases remaining between them. Germline V gene sequence: CDR1 SEHNR, CDR2 FQNEAQ (reference sequence). The CDR3 coding sequence is TGTGCCAGCAGCCCCCCTCTTGGGAGGTGGACAGATACGCAGTATTTT. Amino acid sequence: CASSPPLGRWTDTQYF.